The present entry profiles one T cell receptor (beta chain) with its context. Assay: immunoSEQ multiplex PCR; the TCRdb copy retains only in-frame clones and omits some. Seen here are about 96,000 clones, around 84% observed once, and the top ten hold roughly 17%. This entry comes from a study of blood T cell repertoires in COVID-19. CDR1 and CDR2 from the germline V gene are SGHRS and YFSETQ. V lost 3 bases, J lost 6 bases, and 18 bases lay in between. The CDR3 runs 16 residues. Source material: peripheral blood. The source is a woman in her sixties with acute or convalescent COVID-19. The chain has TRBV5-1 and TRBJ1-4, with D possibly matching TRBD1 (5 bases). CDR3 residues: CASSSQPRGLDEKLFF. CDR3 sequence (DNA): TGCGCCAGCAGCTCCCAGCCGCGGGGGTTGGATGAAAAACTGTTTTTT.